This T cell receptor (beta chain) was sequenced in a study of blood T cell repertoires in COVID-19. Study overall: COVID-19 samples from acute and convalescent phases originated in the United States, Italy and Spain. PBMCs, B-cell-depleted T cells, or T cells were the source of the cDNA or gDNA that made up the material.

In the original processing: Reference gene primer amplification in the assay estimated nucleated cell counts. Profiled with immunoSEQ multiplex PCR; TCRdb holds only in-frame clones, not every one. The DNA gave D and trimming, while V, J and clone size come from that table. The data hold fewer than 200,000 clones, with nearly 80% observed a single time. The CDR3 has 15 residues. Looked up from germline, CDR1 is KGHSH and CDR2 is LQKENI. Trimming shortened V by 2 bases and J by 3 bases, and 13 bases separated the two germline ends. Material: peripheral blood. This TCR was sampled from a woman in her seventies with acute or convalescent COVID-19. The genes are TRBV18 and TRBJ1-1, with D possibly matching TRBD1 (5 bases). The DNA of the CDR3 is TGTGCCAGCTCACCAGGGGGGGACGGTGACACTGAAGCTTTCTTT. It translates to CASSPGGDGDTEAFF.